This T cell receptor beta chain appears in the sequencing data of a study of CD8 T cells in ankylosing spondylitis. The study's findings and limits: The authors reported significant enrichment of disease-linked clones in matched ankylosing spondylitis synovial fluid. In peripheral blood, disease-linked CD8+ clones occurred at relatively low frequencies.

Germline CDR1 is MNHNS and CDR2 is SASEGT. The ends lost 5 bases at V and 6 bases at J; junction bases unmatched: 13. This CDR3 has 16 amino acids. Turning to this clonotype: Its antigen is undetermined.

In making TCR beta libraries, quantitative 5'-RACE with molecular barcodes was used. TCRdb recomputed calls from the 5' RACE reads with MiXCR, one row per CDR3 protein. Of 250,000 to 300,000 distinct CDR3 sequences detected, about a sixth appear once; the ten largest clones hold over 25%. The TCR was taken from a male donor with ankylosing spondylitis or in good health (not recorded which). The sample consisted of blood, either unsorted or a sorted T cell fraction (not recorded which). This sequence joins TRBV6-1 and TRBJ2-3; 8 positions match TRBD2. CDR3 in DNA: TGTGCCAGCAGTCCCCCGGTCAGCGGGAGTTCGGATACGCAGTATTTT. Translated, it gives CASSPPVSGSSDTQYF.